The clone carrying this T cell receptor (beta chain) appeared a few times. The antigen is undetermined. This sample is part of a study of beta chain features in type 1 diabetes. This CDR3 is 16 amino acids long. Germline CDR1 SGHTA, CDR2 FQGNSA. V gave up 3 bases and J gave up 9 bases; unmatched junction bases: 11. Findings and caveats of the study: Researchers could not determine here whether HLA type influences TCRB rearrangement. For type 1 diabetes patients, VDJ junctions showed fewer insertions and more deletions.

Expressed TCRB transcripts were sequenced, since all the RNA that had been isolated was reverse transcribed. Using immunoSEQ multiplex PCR, the repertoire was profiled, and TCRdb retains in-frame clones only, with some absent. The sample includes about 350,000 clones, about 18% of them seen just once. V and J are TRBV7-2 and TRBJ2-1; 10 positions match TRBD2. The sample comprised naive CD4+ T cells from blood. This TCR derives from a woman under 30 in good health. As DNA, the CDR3 is TGTGCCAGCAGCTTTTCTAGCGGGGGTCTCCCTAGTGAGCAGTTCTTC. It specifies CASSFSSGGLPSEQFF.